This entry is about one T cell receptor beta chain. This specimen comes from a study of blood T cell repertoires in COVID-19. Study-wide background: Whether acute or convalescent, the COVID-19 samples came from the United States, Italy and Spain. Sources were T cells, B-cell-depleted T cells, or PBMCs; the material itself was cDNA or gDNA.

Recruited during active infection, patients (from Seattle) were subsequently followed longitudinally. Original analysis: Reference gene primer amplification yielded estimated nucleated cell counts. Method: immunoSEQ multiplex PCR; TCRdb's copy keeps in-frame clones and lacks some. Clone size and V and J calls were adopted from that table, with D and trimming inferred from the DNA. The table lists tens of thousands of clones, 85% to 90% of them singletons. CDR1 and CDR2 from the germline V gene are GTSNPN and SVGIG (reference sequence). The CDR3 consists of 14 residues. V was clipped by 4 bases and J by 0 bases; unmatched bases: 2.

The sample taken for sequencing was peripheral blood. The clonotype originates from a woman in her sixties or seventies with COVID-19, enrolled during active disease. The J gene is TRBJ2-1, the V gene TRBV30, with 8 nucleotides matching TRBD2. The CDR3 is CAWNSGSSYNEQFF. CDR3 coding DNA: TGTGCCTGGAACAGCGGGAGCTCCTACAATGAGCAGTTCTTC.